These 18 T cell receptor beta chains were all obtained from the same sample, sequenced in a study of Ad26.COV2.S vaccination and SARS-CoV-2 variants. Clones were sequenced by immunoSEQ multiplex PCR, and TCRdb holds only the in-frame ones, with some missing. The sample records 380,000 or so clones, around four fifths being singletons. Treatment described: approximately 18 received Ad26.COV2.S at low or high dose, single or two shots; roughly five received placebo; per-sample allocation not given. Sampling took place 63 days after the first vaccine or placebo injection. The sequences come from peripheral blood, collected in a trial of Ad26.COV2.S vaccine versus placebo. The receptors here all came from a person aged 18 to 59 who received the Ad26.COV2.S COVID-19 vaccine or a placebo.

The chain has TRBV4-1 and TRBJ2-1; 11 bases fit TRBD2. The germline CDR1 and CDR2 sequences are MGHRA and YSYEKL. The CDR3 consists of 14 residues. The V gene end was trimmed by 6 bases and the J gene end by 6 bases; junction bases not matched to a gene: 4. This CDR3 is CASRRGLAANEQFF. CDR3 DNA: TGCGCCAGCAGGCGGGGACTAGCGGCCAATGAGCAGTTCTTC.

The chain links TRBV7-3 to TRBJ1-1; possible D gene TRBD1, 5 bases. Germline CDR1 reads SGHTA; CDR2 reads FQGTGA. The V and J ends lost 4 bases and 1 base respectively, with 7 bases between them. The CDR3 has 13 residues. The CDR3 DNA is TGTGCCAGCAGCTACGGACAGAACACTGAAGCTTTCTTT. As protein: CASSYGQNTEAFF.

The chain employs TRBV11-3 and TRBJ1-3; D remains unclear. Germline CDR1 and CDR2: SGHNT and YENEEA. Trimming removed 0 bases from V and 4 bases from J, with 10 bases in between. This CDR3 spans 15 amino acids. The CDR3 coding sequence is TGTGCCAGCAGCTTAGATGGGTTACCGGGAAACACCATATATTTT. It encodes CASSLDGLPGNTIYF.

This chain uses TRBV6-5 with TRBJ2-7; D uncertain. V shed 0 bases and J shed 6 bases, with 15 bases lying between them. CDR3 size: 15 residues. CDR1 and CDR2 (germline): MNHEY, SVGAGI. Written as DNA, the CDR3 is TGTGCCAGCAGTTACTCGTCGTTGGGATTTGGCGAGCAGTACTTC. It codes for CASSYSSLGFGEQYF.

The gene calls are TRBV29-1 and TRBJ1-2; D gene unclear. V dropped 1 base and J dropped 3 bases, with 6 bases sitting between them. The length of the CDR3 is 12 residues. Per the germline V gene, CDR1 is SQVTM and CDR2 is ANQGSEA. As DNA, the CDR3 is TGCAGCGTTGAAGGGATCGACTATGGCTACACCTTC. Its translation: CSVEGIDYGYTF.

The rearrangement links TRBV11-3 to TRBJ2-3, with D perhaps TRBD2 (5 bases). Germline CDR1 is SGHNT and CDR2 is YENEEA. This CDR3 is 15 amino acids long. V shed 2 bases and J shed 2 bases, with 11 bases lying between them. CDR3 coding DNA: TGTGCCAGCAGCTTATGGAGCGGACCCACAGATACGCAGTATTTT. This translates into CASSLWSGPTDTQYF.

The CDR3 loop reads CASREGGARVYGYTF. The CDR3 nucleotides read TGTGCCAGCAGGGAAGGGGGGGCGCGGGTCTATGGCTACACCTTC. The chain uses TRBV6-6 and TRBJ1-2; perhaps TRBD1 as D (6 bases). Trimming took off 6 bases at V and 4 bases at J, with 18 bases between the two ends. The CDR3 loop spans 15 amino acids. The germline gives CDR1 MNHNY, CDR2 SVGAGI (reference sequence).

The chain combines TRBV2 with TRBJ1-1, with D possibly matching TRBD1 (6 bases). Trimming took off 5 bases at V and 5 bases at J, with 15 bases between the two ends. Germline V gene data show CDR1 as SNHLY and CDR2 as FYNNEI. This CDR3 has 14 residues. In nucleotides, the CDR3 is TGTGCCAGCAGTCCCCGGGACATAAGGACTGAAGCTTTCTTT. Protein: CASSPRDIRTEAFF.

The chain links TRBV19 to TRBJ2-3, with D uncertain. V shed 4 bases and J shed 1 base, with 6 bases lying between them. This CDR3 comprises 13 residues. Germline values: CDR1 LNHDA, CDR2 SQIVND (reference sequence). The DNA of the CDR3 is TGTGCCAGTAGTAGGGCGGGCACAGATACGCAGTATTTT. Its translation is CASSRAGTDTQYF.

The chain links TRBV7-2 to TRBJ2-2; TRBD2 aligns across 9 bases. V was clipped by 5 bases and J by 6 bases; unmatched bases: 10. Germline lookup yields CDR1 SGHTA and CDR2 FQGNSA. This CDR3 comprises 16 residues. The CDR3 DNA sequence: TGTGCCAGCAGCCCTTCACCTGGACTAGCGTCCGGGGAGCTGTTTTTT. Amino acids: CASSPSPGLASGELFF.

The V call is TRBV18, the J call TRBJ1-3; no reliable D call. CDR3 size: 12 residues. In germline, CDR1 is KGHSH, CDR2 LQKENI. V lost 8 bases and J lost 3, with 8 bases in between. CDR3 sequence reads: CASGTFGNTIYF. CDR3 DNA: TGTGCCAGCGGTACATTTGGAAACACCATATATTTT.

This rearrangement joins TRBV6-4 to TRBJ1-6; possibly TRBD1 for D (6 bases). The length of the CDR3 is 15 residues. The V gene's germline CDR1 is MRHNA and CDR2 SNTAGT. V gave up 6 bases and J gave up 10 bases, with 19 bases separating them. The CDR3 DNA follows: TGTGCCAGCAGCCGCCTGGGACACCAGGTCTCACCCCTCCACTTT. It translates to CASSRLGHQVSPLHF.

The V and J genes are TRBV9 and TRBJ2-3; D is unresolved. This CDR3 has 13 residues. Germline-derived CDR1 and CDR2 are SGDLS and YYNGEE. Trimming took 0 bases from V and 6 from J, leaving 8 bases between them. The CDR3 nucleotides read TGTGCCAGCAGCGTAGGGGTTTGGGATACGCAGTATTTT. It is translated as CASSVGVWDTQYF.

The V call is TRBV7-9, the J call TRBJ2-7; D is perhaps TRBD1 (6 bases). The CDR3 sequence is 14 residues long. V lost 3 bases and J 3 bases, leaving 12 bases between the germline ends. Germline CDR1 is SEHNR and CDR2 is FQNEAQ (reference sequence). The DNA for the CDR3 is TGTGCCAGCAGCTTTGGAGGACAGAACTACGAGCAGTACTTC. Encoded protein: CASSFGGQNYEQYF.

This chain uses TRBV10-3 with TRBJ2-2, with 11 bases lining up with TRBD1. The CDR3 contains 18 residues. Trimming at V came to 6 bases and at J to 0 bases, leaving 9 bases not matched to a gene. Germline V CDR1 and CDR2: ENHRY, SYGVKD. For the CDR3, the DNA is TGTGCCATCAGGGCCCAGGACAGGGGGCCCGCGAACACCGGGGAGCTGTTTTTT. Amino acid sequence: CAIRAQDRGPANTGELFF.

The chain uses TRBV11-2 and TRBJ2-1; TRBD2 matches at 13 bases. CDR3 length: 19 amino acids. Germline assignment: CDR1 SGHAT and CDR2 FQNNGV. V lost 5 bases, J lost 0 bases, and 10 bases stayed unmatched. The DNA of the CDR3 is TGTGCCAGCAGCCCTCCCCCAGGGACTAGCGGGGCCTCCTACAATGAGCAGTTCTTC. This sequence encodes CASSPPPGTSGASYNEQFF.

This clone has only one observation. This sequence joins TRBV6-5 and TRBJ1-1, with D perhaps matching TRBD1 (5 bases). The CDR3 totals 13 residues. The V gene's germline CDR1 is MNHEY and CDR2 SVGAGI. Trimming stripped 7 bases from V and 4 bases from J, with 13 bases between. The CDR3, as DNA: TGTGCCAGCACCTACGCAGGGAGCACTGAAGCTTTCTTT. This sequence encodes CASTYAGSTEAFF.

The chain combines TRBV5-1 with TRBJ2-2, with D possibly TRBD1 on 6 matching bases. CDR1 is SGHRS, CDR2 YFSETQ, per germline. The CDR3 is made up of 15 amino acids. V lost 4 bases and J 2 bases, leaving 12 bases between the germline ends. CDR3 in DNA: TGCGCCAGCAGCCAGGGACACCGAAACACCGGGGAGCTGTTTTTT. This codes for CASSQGHRNTGELFF. Full variable domain (remainder filled in from reference TRBV5-1 and TRBJ2-2): KAGVTQTPRYLIKTRGQQVTLSCSPISGHRSVSWYQQTPGQGLQFLFEYFSETQRNKGNFPGRFSGRQFSNSRSEMNVSTLELGDSALYLCASSQGHRNTGELFFGEGSRLTVL.